These 24 T cell receptor beta chains were sequenced from one sample in a study of graft-versus-host responses after intestinal transplantation. Method: immunoSEQ multiplex PCR; TCRdb's copy keeps in-frame clones and lacks some. The table has about 120,000 clones, approximately 95% seen once. These TCRs' antigens remain unknown. The specimen comprised unstimulated CD8+ T cells sorted from spleen or lymph node cells, sampled before intestinal transplant. Every receptor here comes from a human donor who received an intestinal transplant.

The V call is TRBV7-6, the J call TRBJ2-1; 8 bases are a match to TRBD2. V dropped 7 bases and J dropped 0; count of bases not matched to a gene: 2. The CDR3 has 14 residues. Germline V gene data show CDR1 as SGHVS and CDR2 as FNYEAQ. The CDR3 sequence: CASKREPSYNEQFF. The CDR3 coding sequence is TGTGCCAGCAAGCGGGAGCCCTCCTACAATGAGCAGTTCTTC.

The chain uses TRBV19 and TRBJ1-5, with a weak D call TRBD1 (5 bases). The CDR3 sequence is 13 residues long. V was cut by 5 bases and J by 9 bases, with 14 bases left in between. Germline CDR1 reads LNHDA; CDR2 reads SQIVND (reference sequence). The DNA of the CDR3 is TGTGCCAGTAGTTGGGACGCTGTATCGCCCCAGCATTTT. It is translated as CASSWDAVSPQHF.

The rearrangement joins TRBV4-3 to TRBJ2-1; 7 bases are a match to TRBD2. Germline V gives CDR1 LGHNA, CDR2 YSLEER. The CDR3 has 19 residues. V lost 1 base, J lost 7 bases, and 19 bases stayed unmatched. The CDR3 DNA sequence: TGCGCCAGCAGCCAAGTGGGGACGACGTTAGCGGGCCCAGGAAATGAGCAGTTCTTC. This sequence encodes CASSQVGTTLAGPGNEQFF.

The CDR3 is CASSPSQTNYGYTF. The CDR3 DNA reads TGTGCCAGCTCACCATCACAGACTAACTATGGCTACACCTTC. J is TRBJ1-2 and V is TRBV18, with D unresolved. The CDR3 consists of 14 residues. Germline loops: CDR1 KGHSH, CDR2 LQKENI. Trimming shortened V by 2 bases and J by 0 bases, and 7 bases separated the two germline ends.

The chain couples TRBV6-5 to TRBJ1-1, with 8 nucleotides matching TRBD1. Germline V CDR1 and CDR2: MNHEY, SVGAGI. CDR3 length: 14 amino acids. The V and J ends lost 2 bases and 7 bases, in that order; junction bases with no gene match: 6. This CDR3 reads CASSYAGTGDEAFF. CDR3 sequence (DNA): TGTGCCAGCAGTTACGCTGGGACAGGAGATGAAGCTTTCTTT.

The chain is built from TRBV19 and TRBJ2-3, with 8 positions matching TRBD2. This CDR3 spans 16 amino acids. V lost 3 bases to trimming and J lost 2 bases; unmatched junction nucleotides: 7. Looked up from germline, CDR1 is LNHDA and CDR2 is SQIVND (reference sequence). The CDR3 region is CASSMIAGSHTDTQYF. The CDR3 DNA follows: TGTGCCAGTAGTATGATAGCGGGATCGCACACAGATACGCAGTATTTT.

The gene calls are TRBV9 and TRBJ2-1; TRBD2 aligns across 14 bases. Germline CDR1 is SGDLS and CDR2 is YYNGEE. The V and J ends lost 3 bases and 8 bases, in that order; junction bases with no gene match: 4. The CDR3 covers 15 residues. In DNA form, the CDR3 reads TGTGCCAGCAGCGCTGGGACTAGCGGGAGTGATGAGCAGTTCTTC. Translating it yields CASSAGTSGSDEQFF.

The table lists this clone with a few counts. This chain joins TRBV9 and TRBJ2-7; the match to TRBD1 covers 7 bases. The trim removed 3 bases at V and 2 bases at J, leaving 5 bases unmatched. CDR3 length: 14 residues. Germline CDR1 and CDR2: SGDLS and YYNGEE. The CDR3 DNA follows: TGTGCCAGCAGCGACCGGGACAGTACCTACGAGCAGTACTTC. Translating gives CASSDRDSTYEQYF.

The chain couples TRBV13 to TRBJ2-2; D is unclear. The V end was cut by 0 bases, the J end by 1 base, with 3 bases between. Germline loops: CDR1 PRHDT, CDR2 FYEKMQ (reference sequence). The CDR3 is 14 amino acids. CDR3 DNA: TGTGCCAGCAGCTTAGGGCAGAACACCGGGGAGCTGTTTTTT. Translating gives CASSLGQNTGELFF.

This chain joins TRBV7-3 and TRBJ2-1; TRBD2 matches 7 bases. This CDR3 has 15 amino acids. V lost 5 bases to trimming and J lost 0 bases; unmatched junction nucleotides: 4. Per germline, CDR1 SGHTA and CDR2 FQGTGA. CDR3 nucleotide sequence: TGTGCCAGCAGCCTGCTAGCGGACTCCTACAATGAGCAGTTCTTC. It encodes CASSLLADSYNEQFF.

J is TRBJ2-1 and V is TRBV27, with TRBD2 matching over 11 bases. The CDR3 length is 16 residues. Germline V CDR1 and CDR2: MNHEY, SMNVEV (reference sequence). V was pared by 10 bases and J by 6 bases, with 14 bases of the junction left unmatched. CDR3 bases: TGTGCCACCTTACTATCGGGACTAGCGGCATCCAATGAGCAGTTCTTC. It encodes CATLLSGLAASNEQFF.

This chain joins TRBV7-9 and TRBJ2-5; TRBD1 aligns across 9 bases. The end of the DNA aligns better with TRBJ2-7, so the J call may be wrong. This CDR3 is 15 amino acids long. Germline V gene sequence: CDR1 SEHNR, CDR2 FQNEAQ (reference sequence). CDR3 amino acids: CASSLSGTGWYEQYF. Written as DNA, the CDR3 is TGTGCCAGCAGCTTATCGGGGACAGGGTGGTACGAGCAGTACTTC.

V gene TRBV11-2 combines with J gene TRBJ2-3, with D tentatively TRBD1 or TRBD2 (6 bases each). This CDR3 contains 13 residues. Trimming took 1 base from V and 7 from J, leaving 9 bases between them. CDR1 and CDR2 (germline): SGHAT, FQNNGV. CDR3: CASSLGGGNTQYF. DNA for the CDR3: TGTGCCAGCAGCTTAGGAGGGGGGAATACGCAGTATTTT.

This rearrangement joins TRBV7-3 to TRBJ2-1, with 7 bases lining up with TRBD2. The germline CDR1 and CDR2 sequences are SGHTA and FQGTGA. This CDR3 is 17 amino acids long. J was trimmed by 5 bases and V by 4 bases; bases with no gene match: 14. The CDR3 nucleotides read TGTGCCAGCAGCTCCCCCACCGGGACTATGACAGACAATGAGCAGTTCTTC. It translates to CASSSPTGTMTDNEQFF.

The CDR3 region has the DNA TGCGCCAGCAGCCAAGAAGTGGGGACAGTCTCCTACGAGCAGTACTTC. Amino acid sequence: CASSQEVGTVSYEQYF. The genes are TRBV4-3 and TRBJ2-7, with 7 bases identical to TRBD1. V trimming: 0 bases; J trimming: 0 bases; junction bases outside the gene matches: 5. Germline loops: CDR1 LGHNA, CDR2 YSLEER. The CDR3 is 16 amino acids.

In DNA, the CDR3 is TGTGCCACTCGCGCGACAGGGGTGAAAAACACCATATATTTT. Residues: CATRATGVKNTIYF. The chain couples TRBV15 to TRBJ1-3; 8 nucleotides agree with TRBD1. Looked up from germline, CDR1 is LNHNV and CDR2 is YYDKDF (reference sequence). This CDR3 is built from 14 residues. V shed 9 bases and J 6 bases; nucleotides not matched to a gene: 10. Looking up the rest from reference TRBV15 and TRBJ1-3 gives the full variable domain: DAMVIQNPRYQVTQFGKPVTLSCSQTLNHNVMYWYQQKSSQAPKLLFHYYDKDFNNEADTPDNFQSRRPNTSFCFLDIRSPGLGDTAMYLCATRATGVKNTIYFGEGSWLTVV.

The chain joins TRBV18 to TRBJ2-5; D may match TRBD1 or TRBD2 (5 bases each). CDR3 length equals 15 residues. Trimming stripped 3 bases from V and 5 bases from J, with 16 bases between. CDR1 KGHSH and CDR2 LQKENI come from the germline V gene. The CDR3 is CASSPRDGAKETQYF. CDR3 coding DNA: TGTGCCAGCTCACCGAGGGACGGGGCCAAGGAGACCCAGTACTTC.

V gene TRBV7-9 combines with J gene TRBJ2-1; D remains unclear. The V end lost 5 bases, the J end lost 4 bases, and 3 bases lay between the germline ends. The germline gives CDR1 SEHNR, CDR2 FQNEAQ (reference sequence). There are 11 residues in the CDR3. The CDR3 loop reads CASSAYNEQFF. The CDR3 nucleotides read TGTGCCAGCAGCGCGTACAATGAGCAGTTCTTC.

The genes are TRBV28 and TRBJ2-5; TRBD2 matches at 7 bases. Germline CDR1 MDHEN, CDR2 SYDVKM. The ends lost 6 bases at V and 12 bases at J; junction bases unmatched: 19. CDR3 size: 15 residues. In DNA, the CDR3 is TGTGCCAGCAGCCTAGAACTTCTCGGGACTAAGGCGGAGTACTTC. This encodes CASSLELLGTKAEYF. Filled out from reference TRBV28 and TRBJ2-5, the complete variable domain reads DVKVTQSSRYLVKRTGEKVFLECVQDMDHENMFWYRQDPGLGLRLIYFSYDVKMKEKGDIPEGYSVSREKKERFSLILESASTNQTSMYLCASSLELLGTKAEYFGPGTRLLVL.

The gene calls are TRBV4-1 and TRBJ1-2; perhaps TRBD1 as D (5 bases). Germline V gene lookup returns CDR1 MGHRA and CDR2 YSYEKL. CDR3 length: 17 amino acids. Trimming pared 0 bases from V and 7 bases from J, leaving 21 bases between. The CDR3 spells CASSQDRVRGGLGGYTF. CDR3 nucleotide sequence: TGCGCCAGCAGCCAAGATAGAGTCCGGGGGGGGTTAGGTGGCTACACCTTC.

This clone was observed a single time. The chain recombines TRBV28 with TRBJ1-5; D is undetermined. This CDR3 comprises 11 residues. Per germline, CDR1 MDHEN and CDR2 SYDVKM. Trimming cost V 2 bases and J 6 bases, with 2 bases left between them. CDR3 sequence (DNA): TGTGCCAGCAGTTTAACTCAGCCCCAGCATTTT. Amino acids: CASSLTQPQHF.

This sequence joins TRBV5-1 and TRBJ2-5; D remains unclear. The V and J ends lost 2 bases and 4 bases respectively, with 6 bases between them. The CDR3 runs to 12 residues. CDR1 is SGHRS and CDR2 is YFSETQ in the germline V gene. CDR3 sequence (DNA): TGCGCCAGCAGCTTCATAGGAGAGACCCAGTACTTC. Its protein is CASSFIGETQYF.

V is TRBV9 and J is TRBJ2-7, with a possible D match to TRBD2 (6 bases). CDR1 SGDLS and CDR2 YYNGEE come from the germline V gene. The CDR3 covers 15 residues. V was clipped by 0 bases and J by 3 bases, with 13 bases between them. In nucleotides, the CDR3 is TGTGCCAGCAGCGTAGGGGCGGGATCTAACTACGAGCAGTACTTC. It translates to CASSVGAGSNYEQYF.

The chain carries TRBV13 and TRBJ2-7; D not certain. Germline V gene lookup returns CDR1 PRHDT and CDR2 FYEKMQ (reference sequence). Trimming pared 4 bases from V and 2 bases from J, leaving 6 bases between. This CDR3 is 12 amino acids long. The CDR3: CASSSRPYEQYF. The CDR3 DNA reads as TGTGCCAGCAGCTCCAGGCCCTACGAGCAGTACTTC.